Shown below are 18 T cell receptor beta chains from a single sample sequenced in a study of T-cell memory formation after mild COVID-19 (dated by TCRdb to about 2021). The method was 5' RACE. The sequencing machine was an Illumina NovaSeq 6000. Through fastp at Q25 and MiXCR, TCRdb rebuilt clones from the public reads, retaining in-frame beta chains. Every distinct CDR3 protein forms one entry, paired with its most common genes and DNA. Here the sample has around 320,000 distinct CDR3 sequences; just under 20% occur a single time. The ten biggest clones cover around a fifth of the sample. The sequenced sample consisted of PBMCs or a T cell subset sorted from them (not recorded which). Source of these receptors: a man between 18 and 29 years old who had mild COVID-19 (a few samples of this study predate the infection). The sample titles of this study are shuffled in the database, so cell type and time point are left out; the donor was told from shared clones.

The sample holds a few counts of this clonotype. J is TRBJ1-5 and V is TRBV4-1; D is undetermined. From germline, CDR1 is MGHRA and CDR2 YSYEKL. The CDR3 has 15 amino acids. V lost 3 bases and J 2 bases, leaving 11 bases between the germline ends. In DNA form, the CDR3 reads TGCGCCAGCAGCCAGGCCCTCTTGGGCAATCAGCCCCAGCATTTT. Protein: CASSQALLGNQPQHF.

This clonotype was seen more than once but under ten times. The chain carries TRBV3-1 and TRBJ2-5, with D perhaps given as TRBD1 or TRBD2 (5 bases each). The CDR3 loop spans 14 amino acids. Germline V lookup: CDR1 LGHDT, CDR2 YNNKEL (reference sequence). V was cut by 6 bases and J by 9 bases, with 20 bases left in between. In DNA, the CDR3 is TGTGCCAGCAGGAGCACACAGACCGTGGGGGCCCAGTACTTC. Protein product: CASRSTQTVGAQYF.

This chain uses TRBV19 with TRBJ1-1; TRBD1 aligns across 10 bases. This CDR3 is 16 amino acids long. V shed 3 bases, J shed 3 bases, and the junction held 7 bases outside the gene matches. Germline CDR1 and CDR2: LNHDA and SQIVND (reference sequence). The CDR3 DNA sequence: TGTGCCAGTAGTATGGGGGACAGGGGAGTGTACACTGAAGCTTTCTTT. It codes for CASSMGDRGVYTEAFF.

This sequence joins TRBV5-5 and TRBJ2-1, with 11 bases lining up with TRBD2. CDR3 length equals 17 residues. CDR1 and CDR2 (germline): SGHKS, YYEKEE (reference sequence). Unmatched junction bases numbered 4, after V lost 0 bases and J lost 2 bases. The CDR3 region has the DNA TGTGCCAGCAGCTTGGGTAGCGGGGGGGGCGCCTACAATGAGCAGTTCTTC. This translates into CASSLGSGGGAYNEQFF.

The genes are TRBV5-1 and TRBJ2-5; weak D call: TRBD1 (5 bases). This CDR3 contains 14 residues. Germline V lookup: CDR1 SGHRS, CDR2 YFSETQ. V shed 1 base and J shed 4 bases, with 11 bases lying between them. The CDR3 is CASSLRGDRETQYF. Written as DNA, the CDR3 is TGCGCCAGCAGCTTGAGGGGTGACAGAGAGACCCAGTACTTC.

The chain joins TRBV7-9 to TRBJ1-4; D remains unclear. Germline CDR1 is SEHNR and CDR2 is FQNEAQ (reference sequence). Between the trimmed V and J ends, which lost 3 bases and 7 bases, there was a span of 3 bases. The CDR3 loop spans 11 amino acids. CDR3 nucleotides: TGTGCCAGCAGCTTGTTTGAAAAACTGTTTTTT. This codes for CASSLFEKLFF.

This clonotype appeared a few times. The chain is built from TRBV18 and TRBJ2-7; D not certain. The germline V gene has CDR1 KGHSH and CDR2 LQKENI. The CDR3 is made up of 13 amino acids. The ends were cut back, 0 bases at V and 4 bases at J, with 7 bases in the middle. The CDR3 nucleotides read TGTGCCAGCTCACCACCGAATCTGTACGAGCAGTACTTC. This encodes CASSPPNLYEQYF.

The chain couples TRBV4-3 to TRBJ1-5; TRBD1 might be the D (5 bases). This CDR3 is built from 14 residues. Deletions cut 8 bases from V and 4 bases from J, with 15 bases between. Per germline, CDR1 LGHNA and CDR2 YSLEER. CDR3 in amino acids: CASSVGVENQPQHF. The DNA of the CDR3 is TGCGCCAGCTCGGTGGGGGTAGAAAATCAGCCCCAGCATTTT.

In its sample, this clonotype was seen many times. The rearrangement uses TRBV4-3 and TRBJ2-1; the D call may be TRBD1 or TRBD2 (6 bases each). The CDR3 length is 17 residues. Germline assignment: CDR1 LGHNA and CDR2 YSLEER. V lost 5 bases and J 0 bases, leaving 17 bases between the germline ends. CDR3 bases: TGCGCCAGCAGCTCCCGGGGGCCCCAAAGCTCCTACAATGAGCAGTTCTTC. Translated, it gives CASSSRGPQSSYNEQFF.

The genes are TRBV29-1 and TRBJ2-2, with TRBD1 matching over 9 bases. The CDR3 is made up of 15 amino acids. Germline values: CDR1 SQVTM, CDR2 ANQGSEA. After removal of 4 bases from V and 3 bases from J, the junction contained 6 bases not matched to a gene. CDR3 in DNA: TGCAGCGTTGCGGGACAGGGTTTCGACACCGGGGAGCTGTTTTTT. The encoded protein is CSVAGQGFDTGELFF.

Written as DNA, the CDR3 is TGCGCCAGCAGCCACTCCCAGGGGAACGGGGAGCTGTTTTTT. Translated: CASSHSQGNGELFF. This chain uses TRBV4-1 with TRBJ2-2, with D possibly matching TRBD1 (6 bases). V was pared by 3 bases and J by 7 bases, with 12 bases between. CDR3 length: 14 residues. Germline V gene sequence: CDR1 MGHRA, CDR2 YSYEKL.

This chain links TRBV27 with TRBJ2-7; D is unclear. V lost 11 bases and J 2 bases, leaving 13 bases between the germline ends. This CDR3 region has 12 residues. Germline values: CDR1 MNHEY, CDR2 SMNVEV (reference sequence). CDR3 region: CAGDRSPYEQYV. CDR3 in DNA: TGTGCCGGTGATCGAAGCCCCTACGAGCAGTACGTC.

V usage is TRBV7-9 and J usage is TRBJ1-2; 8 positions match TRBD1. The germline V gene encodes CDR1 SEHNR and CDR2 FQNEAQ (reference sequence). V lost 5 bases to trimming and J lost 0 bases; unmatched junction nucleotides: 11. The length of the CDR3 is 17 residues. CDR3 nucleotide sequence: TGTGCCAGCAGCCCCGATCATAAGGGACAGGCTAACTATGGCTACACCTTC. It yields the protein CASSPDHKGQANYGYTF.

V is TRBV12-3 or TRBV12-4 and J is TRBJ2-1; D remains ambiguous. V dropped 7 bases and J dropped 0 bases, with 10 bases sitting between them. The CDR3 is made up of 14 amino acids. CDR3 in DNA: TGTGCCAGCACCGTATCGAGCTCCTACAATGAGCAGTTCTTC. It is translated as CASTVSSSYNEQFF.

The sample holds a few counts of this clonotype. The chain joins TRBV4-3 to TRBJ2-2; TRBD2 matches at 9 bases. The V gene's germline CDR1 is LGHNA and CDR2 YSLEER. Trimming cost V 4 bases and J 2 bases; bases outside gene matches: 8. This CDR3 is built from 17 residues. The CDR3 reads CASSLRASGANTGELFF. Here the CDR3 DNA reads TGCGCCAGCAGCCTAAGGGCTAGCGGGGCTAACACCGGGGAGCTGTTTTTT.

This chain connects TRBV30 to TRBJ1-4; weak D call: TRBD1 (5 bases). The CDR3 sequence is 14 residues long. Per germline, CDR1 GTSNPN and CDR2 SVGIG (reference sequence). Trimming pared 2 bases from V and 8 bases from J, leaving 15 bases between. The CDR3 is CAWSPQGPGEKLFF. CDR3 nucleotide sequence: TGTGCCTGGAGTCCTCAGGGTCCTGGGGAAAAACTGTTTTTT.

This clonotype was detected a few times. V is TRBV11-1 and J is TRBJ2-3; TRBD1 agrees at 9 bases. CDR1 SGHAT and CDR2 FQDESV come from the germline V gene (reference sequence). Germline trimming cut 9 bases from V and 3 bases from J; bases unmatched to any gene: 7. CDR3 size: 14 residues. In DNA, the CDR3 is TGTGCCAGTGGGACCGGGACAGGGACAGATACGCAGTATTTT. Protein: CASGTGTGTDTQYF.

This chain links TRBV2 with TRBJ1-5, with a weak D call TRBD1 (5 bases). V lost 1 base and J lost 4, with 8 bases in between. CDR1 is SNHLY, CDR2 FYNNEI, per germline. The CDR3 length is 14 residues. The CDR3 bases are TGTGCCAGCAGTGAAGGTGGGGGAAATCAGCCCCAGCATTTT. Translating gives CASSEGGGNQPQHF.